The clone carrying this TCR beta chain has just one count. Its matching antigen is unknown. The data derive from a study of T cell repertoires and HLA-DP antigens. V lost 2 bases and J lost 8, with 10 bases in between. Germline values: CDR1 GTSNPN, CDR2 SVGIG (reference sequence). The CDR3 totals 13 residues. Assay used: immunoSEQ multiplex PCR; TCRdb lists only in-frame clones, some missing. The table lists approximately 100,000 clones, about nine tenths of them singletons. The chain is built from TRBV30 and TRBJ1-6; D unclear. Sequencing was carried out using CD4+ T cells from PBMCs. This TCR came from a man between 45 and 60 years old in good health and CMV-seronegative. The CDR3 loop is CAWSSLGYSPLHF. CDR3 nucleotides: TGTGCCTGGAGTTCATTAGGATATTCACCCCTCCACTTT.